This entry lists 10 T cell receptor beta chains sequenced from one sample in a study of shared clonotypes between healthy human individuals. Libraries were prepared by immunoSEQ multiplex PCR; TCRdb keeps only in-frame clonotypes and omits some of them. Here the sample spans some 660,000 clones, around 73% being singletons. Sequencing was performed on memory CD4+ T cells sorted from blood. Documented subset: CD45RA-negative fraction. The receptors originated from a woman aged 25 to 39 in good health.

DNA of the CDR3: TGTGCCATCAGGAGAGGGCCCGAGTCTGGAAACACCATATATTTT. This codes for CAIRRGPESGNTIYF. The genes are TRBV10-3 and TRBJ1-3; unclear D gene. CDR1 ENHRY and CDR2 SYGVKD come from the germline V gene. V gave up 6 bases and J gave up 1 base, with 13 bases separating them. The CDR3 spans 15 residues.

A word on this clone: A much bigger clone sits one base away, suggesting this may be a read error. The chain carries TRBV5-6 and TRBJ2-5; weak D call: TRBD2 (6 bases). The CDR3 has 15 residues. Germline CDR1 and CDR2: SGHDT and YYEEEE. The ends were cut back, 4 bases at V and 6 bases at J, with 19 bases in the middle. The chain's CDR3 is CASSGRDGVRKTQYF. The DNA for the CDR3 is TGTGCCAGCAGCGGGCGGGACGGGGTCAGAAAGACCCAGTACTTC.

The chain is built from TRBV19 and TRBJ2-1; D remains unclear. The CDR3 has 16 residues. CDR1 and CDR2 (germline): LNHDA, SQIVND (reference sequence). V lost 6 bases to trimming and J lost 0 bases, with 15 bases between them. This chain's CDR3 is CASSPANGRSYNEQFF. The DNA of the CDR3 is TGTGCCAGTAGCCCGGCGAACGGCCGCTCCTACAATGAGCAGTTCTTC.

This sequence joins TRBV28 and TRBJ2-2, with TRBD2 as a possible D gene (6 bases). The CDR3 loop spans 13 amino acids. The V end was cut by 11 bases, the J end by 4 bases, with 14 bases between. CDR1 and CDR2 from the germline V gene are MDHEN and SYDVKM. The CDR3 nucleotides read TGTGCCGCCTTGGGACTTCCCACCGGGGAGCTGTTTTTT. Translating gives CAALGLPTGELFF.

The chain combines TRBV12-5 with TRBJ1-5, with a tentative D call TRBD1 (6 bases). Germline CDR1 and CDR2: LGHNT and FRNRAP. The CDR3 loop spans 16 amino acids. The V end lost 2 bases, the J end lost 0 bases, and 11 bases lay between the germline ends. CDR3 residues: CASGLQGTNSNQPQHF. CDR3 nucleotide sequence: TGTGCTAGTGGTTTGCAGGGGACGAATAGCAATCAGCCCCAGCATTTT.

With regard to this clone: Other DNA sequences in the same sample also yield this CDR3. The chain links TRBV2 to TRBJ2-1; 10 bases fit TRBD2. The V gene end was trimmed by 2 bases and the J gene end by 8 bases; junction bases not matched to a gene: 6. The length of the CDR3 is 15 residues. The germline V gene has CDR1 SNHLY and CDR2 FYNNEI. This CDR3 reads CASSERLAGVDEQFF. CDR3 DNA sequence: TGTGCCAGCAGTGAAAGGCTAGCGGGAGTCGATGAGCAGTTCTTC.

The J gene is TRBJ2-2, the V gene TRBV7-2, with a tentative D call TRBD2 (5 bases). V gave up 5 bases and J gave up 5 bases, with 12 bases separating them. The CDR3 length is 14 residues. Germline V lookup: CDR1 SGHTA, CDR2 FQGNSA. The CDR3 DNA is TGTGCCAGCAGCCCAACTAGAGAGACCGGGGAGCTGTTTTTT. Protein product: CASSPTRETGELFF.

The CDR3: CASSMGTSRTDTQYF. In DNA, the CDR3 is TGTGCCAGCAGCATGGGGACGTCCCGCACAGATACGCAGTATTTT. The J gene is TRBJ2-3, the V gene TRBV7-2, with D perhaps TRBD1 or TRBD2 (5 bases each). The CDR3 runs 15 residues. Trimming pared 5 bases from V and 1 base from J, leaving 13 bases between. Germline CDR1 and CDR2: SGHTA and FQGNSA.

This clone was seen a few times. Other DNA sequences in this specimen translate into the identical CDR3. This chain joins TRBV20-1 and TRBJ1-1; no firm D call. V was trimmed by 4 bases and J by 5 bases, leaving 8 bases between them. This CDR3 spans 11 amino acids. Germline V lookup: CDR1 DFQATT, CDR2 SNEGSKA (reference sequence). CDR3 region: CSAISETEAFF. Written as DNA, the CDR3 is TGCAGTGCTATCTCAGAAACTGAAGCTTTCTTT.

This clone was seen a single time. This sequence joins TRBV11-2 and TRBJ2-5, with TRBD1 identical over 7 bases. The CDR3 is 16 residues long. Looked up from germline, CDR1 is SGHAT and CDR2 is FQNNGV. V shed 4 bases, J shed 2 bases, and the junction held 10 bases outside the gene matches. The CDR3 DNA is TGTGCCAGCAGCTCCCAGACTTTCAGGGGGCAAGAGACCCAGTACTTC. Translated: CASSSQTFRGQETQYF.